One sample yielded the 30 T cell receptor beta chains listed below, sequenced in a study of blood T cell repertoires in COVID-19. Repertoires were generated with immunoSEQ multiplex PCR, while TCRdb's copy carries only in-frame clones and drops some. The sample lists 130,000 to 150,000 clones; 88% were seen once. Sample: PBMCs or T cells enriched from blood (not recorded which). The receptors come from a woman under 40 with acute COVID-19.

This chain uses TRBV30 with TRBJ2-3, with 13 nucleotides matching TRBD2. Germline V gene lookup returns CDR1 GTSNPN and CDR2 SVGIG (reference sequence). Trimming removed 2 bases from V and 6 bases from J; junction bases left unmatched: 5. This CDR3 comprises 15 residues. CDR3 in amino acids: CAWSLLAGGPDTQYF. As DNA, the CDR3 is TGTGCCTGGAGTCTACTAGCGGGAGGGCCTGATACGCAGTATTTT.

J is TRBJ1-1 and V is TRBV7-2, with unresolved D. The germline V gene encodes CDR1 SGHTA and CDR2 FQGNSA. This CDR3 spans 14 amino acids. V was cut by 0 bases and J by 1 base, with 6 bases left in between. The CDR3 spells CASSLARENTEAFF. In DNA form, the CDR3 reads TGTGCCAGCAGCTTAGCGCGGGAGAACACTGAAGCTTTCTTT. The full variable domain, its missing parts supplied by reference TRBV7-2 and TRBJ1-1, is GAGVSQSPSNKVTEKGKDVELRCDPISGHTALYWYRQSLGQGLEFLIYFQGNSAPDKSGLPSDRFSAERTGGSVSTLTIQRTQQEDSAVYLCASSLARENTEAFFGQGTRLTVV.

The V and J genes are TRBV28 and TRBJ1-5; TRBD1 might be the D (5 bases). This CDR3 region has 15 residues. The V end was cut by 5 bases, the J end by 0 bases, with 11 bases between. Per the germline V gene, CDR1 is MDHEN and CDR2 is SYDVKM. In DNA form, the CDR3 reads TGTGCCAGCAGTGCCCCGCAGGGTAGCAATCAGCCCCAGCATTTT. As protein: CASSAPQGSNQPQHF.

This chain joins TRBV7-2 and TRBJ2-1; TRBD1 aligns across 11 bases. This CDR3 has 15 residues. V lost 4 bases, J lost 8 bases, and 7 bases stayed unmatched. Germline values: CDR1 SGHTA, CDR2 FQGNSA. CDR3 sequence reads: CASSWRTGGSDEQFF. The CDR3 DNA follows: TGTGCCAGCAGCTGGAGGACAGGGGGCTCGGATGAGCAGTTCTTC.

This clone came up a few times. The chain is built from TRBV4-2 and TRBJ2-2, with 8 bases that match TRBD2. Trimming took 1 base from V and 3 from J; bases not matched to a gene: 7. The CDR3 has 17 amino acids. CDR1 and CDR2 (germline): LGHNA, YNFKEQ. The CDR3 sequence: CASSQGERETDTGELFF. In nucleotides, the CDR3 is TGTGCCAGCAGCCAAGGGGAGCGGGAGACGGACACCGGGGAGCTGTTTTTT.

The chain has TRBV6-5 and TRBJ1-6; the D is unclear. Trimming removed 10 bases at V and 9 bases at J, with 16 bases between. CDR3 size: 13 residues. CDR1 is MNHEY, CDR2 SVGAGI, per germline. The CDR3 DNA reads as TGTGCCACCACTAGTAGTACGAGTTCACCCCTCCACTTT. This gives the protein CATTSSTSSPLHF.

V usage is TRBV4-1 and J usage is TRBJ2-1; TRBD2 matches at 13 bases. The CDR3 has 17 residues. The trim removed 3 bases at V and 10 bases at J, leaving 12 bases unmatched. In germline, CDR1 is MGHRA, CDR2 YSYEKL. CDR3 DNA: TGCGCCAGCAGCCATTATCCGGGGACTAGCGGGAATGGGGAGCAGTTCTTC. Translation: CASSHYPGTSGNGEQFF.

The gene calls are TRBV10-3 and TRBJ1-3; 7 bases match TRBD1. CDR3 length: 16 amino acids. CDR1 and CDR2 (germline): ENHRY, SYGVKD. The ends lost 7 bases at V and 0 bases at J; junction bases unmatched: 9. The CDR3 region is CAIIDPDRDSGNTIYF. CDR3 nucleotide sequence: TGTGCCATCATAGACCCCGACAGGGACTCTGGAAACACCATATATTTT.

The chain uses TRBV6-2 or TRBV6-3 and TRBJ2-1; the D gene is possibly TRBD2 (5 bases). Per the germline V gene, CDR1 is MNHEY and CDR2 is SVGEGT. This CDR3 is built from 16 residues. V was shortened by 0 bases and J by 6 bases, with 15 bases between the two germline ends. CDR3 in DNA: TGTGCCAGCAGTTACTCGATGTCCGAAGGAGGCAATGAGCAGTTCTTC. Its protein product is CASSYSMSEGGNEQFF.

The chain has TRBV30 and TRBJ2-3; D unresolved. Trimming cost V 1 base and J 5 bases, with 10 bases left between them. The germline V gene encodes CDR1 GTSNPN and CDR2 SVGIG (reference sequence). The CDR3 sequence is 13 residues long. The CDR3 bases are TGTGCCTGGAGTGCGATATCACAAGATACGCAGTATTTT. Protein: CAWSAISQDTQYF.

This chain connects TRBV29-1 to TRBJ1-2, with D possibly matching TRBD1 (6 bases). Germline V CDR1 and CDR2: SQVTM, ANQGSEA. This CDR3 spans 12 amino acids. V was trimmed by 6 bases and J by 2 bases, leaving 10 bases between them. The CDR3 sequence: CSVRDTNYGYTF. CDR3 nucleotide sequence: TGCAGCGTCCGGGACACCAACTATGGCTACACCTTC.

V gene TRBV30 combines with J gene TRBJ1-4, with 7 bases fitting TRBD1. This CDR3 spans 16 amino acids. J lost 4 bases, V lost 0 bases, and 8 bases had no gene match. Germline V gene sequence: CDR1 GTSNPN, CDR2 SVGIG (reference sequence). CDR3 sequence: CAWSVFRGRSNEKLFF. For the CDR3, the DNA is TGTGCCTGGAGTGTATTTAGGGGGCGAAGTAATGAAAAACTGTTTTTT.

The chain links TRBV28 to TRBJ2-7; 9 bases match TRBD1. The CDR3 covers 15 residues. Unmatched junction bases numbered 9, after V lost 6 bases and J lost 3 bases. CDR1 and CDR2 (germline): MDHEN, SYDVKM. The CDR3 is CASRRDRERFYEQYF. The DNA of the CDR3 is TGTGCCAGCAGGCGGGACAGGGAGAGATTCTACGAGCAGTACTTC.

This clone has just a few counts. The chain joins TRBV6-2 or TRBV6-3 to TRBJ2-7; 10 bases are a match to TRBD2. This CDR3 has 15 residues. Looked up from germline, CDR1 is MNHEY and CDR2 is SVGEGT. J lost 4 bases, V lost 4 bases, and 7 bases had no gene match. Here the CDR3 DNA reads TGTGCCAGCAGTTTATCTAGCGGGAGTTCATACGAGCAGTACTTC. It translates to CASSLSSGSSYEQYF.

This chain uses TRBV7-2 with TRBJ2-1; 9 positions match TRBD1. With V trimmed by 2 bases and J by 0 bases, 11 bases remained unmatched. The CDR3 covers 19 residues. Looked up from germline, CDR1 is SGHTA and CDR2 is FQGNSA. CDR3: CASSLPPDRGYSSYNEQFF. The CDR3 coding sequence is TGTGCCAGCAGCTTACCCCCAGACAGGGGGTACAGCTCCTACAATGAGCAGTTCTTC.

The genes are TRBV7-8 and TRBJ1-1, with a tentative D call TRBD1 (5 bases). This CDR3 is built from 14 residues. The germline V gene encodes CDR1 SGHVS and CDR2 FQNEAQ. V was cut by 1 base and J by 8 bases, with 14 bases left in between. The CDR3 DNA follows: TGTGCCAGCAGCTTAGGTTCCCAGGGATCAGAAGCTTTCTTT. Translated: CASSLGSQGSEAFF.

The chain is built from TRBV19 and TRBJ2-1, with a possible D match to TRBD1 (7 bases). This CDR3 has 15 amino acids. Trimming took 3 bases from V and 4 from J, leaving 13 bases between them. From germline, CDR1 is LNHDA and CDR2 SQIVND (reference sequence). This CDR3 reads CASSMQGGAYNEQFF. The CDR3 region has the DNA TGTGCCAGTAGTATGCAGGGGGGTGCTTACAATGAGCAGTTCTTC.

The chain combines TRBV14 with TRBJ2-1, with a tentative D call TRBD2 (6 bases). This CDR3 region has 17 residues. Germline V CDR1 and CDR2: SGHDN, FVKESK. Trimming stripped 0 bases from V and 4 bases from J, with 16 bases between. The CDR3 bases are TGTGCCAGCAGCCAAGAAGCCCAGGGACTGGCATACAATGAGCAGTTCTTC. Amino acids: CASSQEAQGLAYNEQFF.

The gene calls are TRBV28 and TRBJ1-1; 11 bases are a match to TRBD1. Germline-derived CDR1 and CDR2 are MDHEN and SYDVKM. The junction had 4 bases not matched to a gene; V was cut back by 6 bases and J by 1 base. The CDR3 is 15 amino acids. In nucleotides, the CDR3 is TGTGCCAGCAGCCGGACAGGGGGCTCGAACACTGAAGCTTTCTTT. Amino acids: CASSRTGGSNTEAFF.

V and J are TRBV7-6 and TRBJ2-5; D perhaps matches TRBD1 (6 bases). The CDR3 runs 13 residues. Germline values: CDR1 SGHVS, CDR2 FNYEAQ. V shed 1 base and J shed 5 bases, with 8 bases lying between them. CDR3 in DNA: TGTGCCAGCAGCTTAGTTGACAGGGAGACCCAGTACTTC. Translated, it gives CASSLVDRETQYF.

V is TRBV5-1 and J is TRBJ2-3; 15 bases fit TRBD2. The CDR3 is 18 amino acids. The V gene's germline CDR1 is SGHRS and CDR2 YFSETQ. V gave up 2 bases and J gave up 1 base; unmatched junction bases: 5. CDR3 residues: CASSLPGLAGGGTDTQYF. In DNA form, the CDR3 reads TGCGCCAGCAGCTTACCGGGACTAGCGGGAGGAGGCACAGATACGCAGTATTTT.

This chain joins TRBV9 and TRBJ1-6; D gene ambiguous. The germline V gene encodes CDR1 SGDLS and CDR2 YYNGEE. V was trimmed by 2 bases and J by 9 bases, leaving 12 bases between them. CDR3 length: 14 residues. CDR3 sequence reads: CASSVRPSGSPLHF. For the CDR3, the DNA is TGTGCCAGCAGCGTGAGGCCCTCGGGTTCACCCCTCCACTTT.

The chain employs TRBV7-9 and TRBJ1-2; the match to TRBD1 covers 8 bases. This CDR3 is 16 amino acids long. Trimming removed 5 bases from V and 3 bases from J; junction bases left unmatched: 11. Per germline, CDR1 SEHNR and CDR2 FQNEAQ (reference sequence). CDR3 region: CASSALDRGVDYGYTF. The DNA for the CDR3 is TGTGCCAGCAGCGCCCTCGACAGGGGAGTAGACTATGGCTACACCTTC.

The chain carries TRBV15 and TRBJ1-1; D unresolved. Germline loops: CDR1 LNHNV, CDR2 YYDKDF (reference sequence). The CDR3 loop spans 15 amino acids. V was cut by 5 bases and J by 3 bases, with 16 bases left in between. Written as DNA, the CDR3 is TGTGCCACCAGCCTGAGGGCGTCTGGGGACACTGAAGCTTTCTTT. It encodes CATSLRASGDTEAFF.

The CDR3 loop reads CASSPPGQTLYNEQFF. Here the CDR3 DNA reads TGTGCCAGCTCACCACCGGGACAGACCCTCTACAATGAGCAGTTCTTC. The gene calls are TRBV18 and TRBJ2-1; 7 nucleotides match TRBD1. Germline CDR1 and CDR2: KGHSH and LQKENI. J was trimmed by 3 bases and V by 0 bases; bases with no gene match: 5. The CDR3 extends over 16 amino acids.

This clone showed up just once. CDR3 DNA sequence: TGCGCCAGCAGCCAAGAGCGGGGAGCCCCCTACGAGCAGTACTTC. Translation: CASSQERGAPYEQYF. V is TRBV4-3 and J is TRBJ2-7; D is possibly TRBD2 (6 bases). The CDR3 runs 15 residues. The germline V gene encodes CDR1 LGHNA and CDR2 YSLEER. Trimming took off 0 bases at V and 2 bases at J, with 11 bases between the two ends.

The V and J genes are TRBV9 and TRBJ2-7, with D perhaps TRBD2 (5 bases). From germline, CDR1 is SGDLS and CDR2 YYNGEE. CDR3 size: 15 residues. The V end lost 0 bases, the J end lost 3 bases, and 13 bases lay between the germline ends. The CDR3 loop is CASSVAAGSYYEQYF. The CDR3 bases are TGTGCCAGCAGCGTAGCTGCGGGCAGTTACTACGAGCAGTACTTC.

The genes are TRBV30 and TRBJ1-4; D remains ambiguous. CDR1 is GTSNPN, CDR2 SVGIG, per germline (reference sequence). V lost 3 bases and J lost 11, with 19 bases in between. The CDR3 contains 14 residues. The CDR3: CAWSSLGRADKLFF. CDR3 in DNA: TGTGCCTGGAGCTCCCTGGGGAGGGCAGACAAACTGTTTTTT.

The chain links TRBV28 to TRBJ1-4, with TRBD1 matching over 9 bases. The CDR3 is 16 amino acids. Trimming at V came to 6 bases and at J to 8 bases, leaving 13 bases not matched to a gene. CDR1 and CDR2 from the germline V gene are MDHEN and SYDVKM. The CDR3 is CASSHLGIQGAEKLFF. The CDR3 region has the DNA TGTGCCAGCAGCCACCTAGGGATACAGGGGGCAGAAAAACTGTTTTTT.

The chain joins TRBV18 to TRBJ2-1; 12 positions agree with TRBD1. V was pared by 0 bases and J by 0 bases, with 3 bases of the junction left unmatched. The CDR3 totals 18 residues. Per germline, CDR1 KGHSH and CDR2 LQKENI. The DNA for the CDR3 is TGTGCCAGCTCACCACCCGGGACAGGGGGCGCCTCCTACAATGAGCAGTTCTTC. This encodes CASSPPGTGGASYNEQFF.